This entry is about one TCR beta chain. The clone's antigen remains unknown. Nothing much larger sits one base from this clone, and base qualities are not available. These data belong to a study of T cell changes during pregnancy in multiple sclerosis (dated by TCRdb to the late 2010s). General notes on the study: The study looked at changes in the T cell repertoire across pregnancy in women with multiple sclerosis.

Library creation used the immunoSEQ multiplex PCR assay. As stored in TCRdb, this immuneACCESS dataset retains in-frame rearrangements with V and J assigned. A fraction of the clones does not appear; measured against another copy, unresolved V genes explain less than half of the discrepancy, and the remainder lacks a known reason. This sample has roughly 110,000 clones in its table, and under 95% of those were observed once. In total, the top ten clones hold 1.6% of the sample. Between the V and J ends, shortened by 3 bases and 3 bases respectively, the junction contains 11 bases. The CDR3 has 14 amino acids, counting the end cysteine and phenylalanine. CDR3 DNA only is kept here, 42 bases in frame from base 1. CDR1 and CDR2 are read off the germline V gene (reference sequence) as LNHDA and SQIVND.

Recombination linked TRBV19 to TRBJ1-2; TRBD1 is possibly the D segment (6 matching bases). This clonotype was sampled from a female donor with multiple sclerosis, enrolled in a pregnancy study. This specimen was peripheral blood, taken before pregnancy. The DNA sequence is as follows: TGTGCCAGTAGTATTGTGGGGGCGTACTATGGCTACACCTTC. This encodes CASSIVGAYYGYTF.